The table lists the clone carrying this T cell receptor (beta chain) with many counts. Antigen unknown. The TCR beta CDR3 regions underwent amplification using RNA transcripts as the source. HTBI primers were used for first-round RT-PCR of the TCR CDR3. TCRdb redid the calling of the multiplex PCR reads with MiXCR, one entry per CDR3 protein. The repertoire holds approximately 410,000 distinct CDR3 sequences, about 15% seen once, with approximately 13% in the top ten. This sample stems from a study of T cells in Graves' hyperthyroidism and ophthalmopathy. Germline lookup yields CDR1 SEHNR and CDR2 FQNEAQ (reference sequence). The CDR3 contains 14 residues. V was shortened by 1 base and J by 1 base, with 7 bases between the two germline ends. Diagnosis relied on clinical symptoms, serum thyroxine and TRAb, thyroid ultrasound and orbital computed tomography. Regarding the study as a whole: Most clonotypes expanded in thyroid above 0.001 were likewise present in blood.

The J gene is TRBJ1-2, the V gene TRBV7-9; D is uncertain. The sequenced material came from blood. The clonotype comes from a man aged 18 to 30 with Graves' ophthalmopathy. CDR3 DNA sequence: TGTGCCAGCAGCTTAGTGTCCAGTAACTATGGCTACACCTTC. Translating it yields CASSLVSSNYGYTF.